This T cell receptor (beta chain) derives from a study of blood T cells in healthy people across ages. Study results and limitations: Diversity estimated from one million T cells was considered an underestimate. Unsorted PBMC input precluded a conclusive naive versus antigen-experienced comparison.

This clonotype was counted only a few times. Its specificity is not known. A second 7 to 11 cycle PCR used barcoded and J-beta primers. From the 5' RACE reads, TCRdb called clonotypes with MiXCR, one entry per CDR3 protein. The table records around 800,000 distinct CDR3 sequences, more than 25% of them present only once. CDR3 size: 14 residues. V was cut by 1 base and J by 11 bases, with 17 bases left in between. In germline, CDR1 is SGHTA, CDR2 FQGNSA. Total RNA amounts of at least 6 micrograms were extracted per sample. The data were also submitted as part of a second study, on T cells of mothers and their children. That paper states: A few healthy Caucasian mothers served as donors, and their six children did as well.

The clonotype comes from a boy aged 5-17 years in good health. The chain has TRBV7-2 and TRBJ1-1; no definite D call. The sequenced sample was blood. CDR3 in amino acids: CASSLGQPPDEAFF. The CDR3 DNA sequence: TGTGCCAGCAGCTTAGGGCAGCCCCCTGATGAGGCTTTCTTT.